Listed below are T cell receptor beta chains from one sample, sequenced in a study of shared clonotypes between healthy human individuals. The method was immunoSEQ multiplex PCR; TCRdb's version includes in-frame clones alone and lacks a portion of them. The sample lists hundreds of thousands of clones; 92% were seen once. Sample: naive CD8+ T cells sorted from blood. Receptors were obtained from a man in his thirties or forties in good health. Each CDR3 is given without its conserved first and last residue. D genes are given only for firm matches.

D gene: .; J gene: TRBJ1-1; V gene: TRBV27; CDR3 protein: ASRSLGATEAF
D gene: .; J gene: TRBJ2-1; V gene: TRBV28; CDR3 protein: ASNPSFTYNEQF
D gene: TRBD2; J gene: TRBJ2-7; V gene: TRBV19; CDR3 protein: ASSISVAGLYEQY
D gene: .; J gene: TRBJ1-1; V gene: TRBV27; CDR3 protein: ASTPGVGNTEAF
D gene: .; J gene: TRBJ1-2; V gene: TRBV10-3; CDR3 protein: AISESTDYGYT
D gene: .; J gene: TRBJ2-2; V gene: TRBV4-1; CDR3 protein: ASSAGQRGELF
D gene: .; J gene: TRBJ2-1; V gene: TRBV28; CDR3 protein: ASSSTVLPYSEQF
D gene: .; J gene: TRBJ2-1; V gene: TRBV5-6; CDR3 protein: ASSDSYNEQF
D gene: TRBD2; J gene: TRBJ2-7; V gene: TRBV11-2; CDR3 protein: ASSPTSGTYEQY
D gene: .; J gene: TRBJ2-3; V gene: TRBV30; CDR3 protein: AWSVVSGRGDTQY
D gene: TRBD2; J gene: TRBJ2-2; V gene: TRBV29-1; CDR3 protein: SVVPSGSDGELF
D gene: TRBD1; J gene: TRBJ2-7; V gene: TRBV5-4; CDR3 protein: ASSLAGTGTYEQY
D gene: .; J gene: TRBJ2-2; V gene: TRBV10-3; CDR3 protein: AIRSGENTGELF
D gene: .; J gene: TRBJ2-1; V gene: TRBV4-1; CDR3 protein: ASSQLYREKNEQF
D gene: TRBD1; J gene: TRBJ2-7; V gene: TRBV13; CDR3 protein: ASSLEGASYEQY
D gene: .; J gene: TRBJ2-1; V gene: TRBV6-5; CDR3 protein: ASSYSQSSYNEQF